The clone carrying this TCR beta chain was detected only a few times. The CDR3 covers 16 residues. V lost 1 base and J 1 base, leaving 10 bases between the germline ends. From germline, CDR1 is LGHNA and CDR2 YSLEER. This PCR relied on a set of 60 Vbeta primers and 13 Jbeta primers. The table came from immunoSEQ multiplex PCR; TCRdb's copy has only in-frame clones and leaves some out. The sample gives more than 100,000 clones, about two thirds of which show up once; about 8.2% is in the top ten. The sample comes from a study of cytomegalovirus exposure and HLA in healthy donors. The source material was PBMCs. The V gene is TRBV4-3, the J gene TRBJ1-4; TRBD1 might be the D (6 bases). This TCR was sampled from a woman aged 40-49 years in good health and CMV-seropositive. The CDR3 bases are TGCGCCAGCAGCCAAGGGCGGACAGAAACTAATGAAAAACTGTTTTTT. It yields the protein CASSQGRTETNEKLFF.